This T cell receptor beta chain was sequenced in a study of blood T cell repertoires in COVID-19. Overall study: Sample material is recorded as cDNA or gDNA derived from T cells, B-cell-depleted T cells, or PBMCs.

Per the germline V gene, CDR1 is LNHNV and CDR2 is YYDKDF (reference sequence). The CDR3 has 13 amino acids. With V trimmed by 5 bases and J by 5 bases, 3 bases remained unmatched. The table came from immunoSEQ multiplex PCR; TCRdb's copy has only in-frame clones and leaves some out. In the table there are approximately 110,000 clones, roughly 74% of which are singletons. Seattle cases were enrolled at active infection and followed longitudinally. Sample: peripheral blood. This chain uses TRBV15 with TRBJ2-5; TRBD1 matches at 9 bases. The sequence was obtained from a man at least 80 years old with COVID-19, enrolled during active disease. For the CDR3, the DNA is TGTGCCACCAGCTTAGACAGGGGGGAGACCCAGTACTTC. This translates into CATSLDRGETQYF.